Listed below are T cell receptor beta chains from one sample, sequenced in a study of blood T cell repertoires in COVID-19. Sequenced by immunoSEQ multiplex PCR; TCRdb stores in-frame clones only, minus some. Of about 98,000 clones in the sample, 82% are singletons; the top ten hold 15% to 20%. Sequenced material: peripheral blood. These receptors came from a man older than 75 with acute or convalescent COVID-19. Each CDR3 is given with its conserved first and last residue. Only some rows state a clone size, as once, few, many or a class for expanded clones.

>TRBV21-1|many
CASMGQSQRTGNTIYF
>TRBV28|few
CASSLLGQGGTEAFF
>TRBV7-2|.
CASSLSGHNEQFF
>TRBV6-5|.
CASSTDRGLRYGYTF
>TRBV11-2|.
CASTPGGWITEAFF
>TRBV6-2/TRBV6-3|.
CASSYSSTGVNTEAFF
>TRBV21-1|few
CASSSGLISYEQYF
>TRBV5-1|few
CATGSTSGRINEQFF
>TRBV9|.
CASSVDGQGGEKLFF
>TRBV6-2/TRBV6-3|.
CASSHPQGAQYF
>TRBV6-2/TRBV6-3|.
CASSPGNQMNTEAFF
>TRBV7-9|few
CASSQSVKSSDEQYF
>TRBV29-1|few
CSVDADERLAGGPWNEQFF
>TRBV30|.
CAWSVGGQGAYGYTF
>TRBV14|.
CASSQDRGTEAFF
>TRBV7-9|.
CASSLSLGGTNEKLFF
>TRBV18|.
CASSPPTGQETQYF
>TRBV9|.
CASSVGPQPGQGPTGELFF
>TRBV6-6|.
CASSYPYRVRGEKLFF
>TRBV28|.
CASSNYGQGGSYEQYF
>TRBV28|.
CASRQGQAPYEQYF
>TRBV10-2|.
CASSDGRGQGELIYGYTF
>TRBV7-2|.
CASSLGDSPNEKLFF
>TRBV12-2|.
CASLAQNSYNEQFF
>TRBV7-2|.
CASNSRQGATNEKLFF
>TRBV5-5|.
CASSARGELNTEAFF
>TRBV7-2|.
CASSLGQGSGKLFF
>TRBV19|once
CASRVQGAQGTGELFF
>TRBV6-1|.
CASSEPGARETQYF
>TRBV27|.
CASTAGQGRDTQYF
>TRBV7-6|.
CASSSWDKKETQYF
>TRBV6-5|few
CASSSRRASNQPQHF
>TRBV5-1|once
CASSSSGRQNIQYF
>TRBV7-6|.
CASSLAPGQGDQPQHF
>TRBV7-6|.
CASSPRLRSGANVLTF
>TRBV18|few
CASSPEGRGKPQHF
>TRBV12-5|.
CASGNSGRIQETQYF
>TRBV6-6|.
CASSWTGTGQPQHF
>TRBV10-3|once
CAISDRGSGANVLTF
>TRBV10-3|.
CAISASFYEQYF
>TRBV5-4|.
CASSVSTSGISVEQFF
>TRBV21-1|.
CASSKLRRRGVETQYF
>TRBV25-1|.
CASRGLAGVEQFF
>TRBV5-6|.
CASGKREGVAKNIQYF
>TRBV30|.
CAWTPTGKGGYTF
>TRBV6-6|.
CASGNPNTSKTQYF
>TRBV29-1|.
CSVSILAYEQYF
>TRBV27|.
CASTFMGGDALSNTGELFF
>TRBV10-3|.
CAMRGQTDSYEQYF
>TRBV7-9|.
CASSWPQAGPQETQYF
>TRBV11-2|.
CASSLDRRTHYGYTF
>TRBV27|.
CASSFLRSWGQGATGNEQFF
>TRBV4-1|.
CASSTTPGEAFF
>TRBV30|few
CAWSPGVYEQYF
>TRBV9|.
CASSPGGGTDTQYF
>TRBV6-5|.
CASRRTGVDYEQYF
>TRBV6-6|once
CASSLQGQGTEAFF
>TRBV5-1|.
CASSLAGGQPNEKLFF
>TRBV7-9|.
CASSYGQGAREQYF